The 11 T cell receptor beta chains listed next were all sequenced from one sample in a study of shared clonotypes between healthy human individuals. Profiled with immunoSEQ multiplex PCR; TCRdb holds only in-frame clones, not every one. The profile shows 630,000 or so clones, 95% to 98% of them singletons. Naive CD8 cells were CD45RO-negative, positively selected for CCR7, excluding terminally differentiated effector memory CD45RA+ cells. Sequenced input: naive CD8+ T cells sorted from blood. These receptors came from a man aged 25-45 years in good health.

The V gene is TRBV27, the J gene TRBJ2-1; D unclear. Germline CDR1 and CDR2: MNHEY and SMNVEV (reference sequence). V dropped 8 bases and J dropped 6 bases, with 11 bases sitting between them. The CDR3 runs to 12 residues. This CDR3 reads CASGPLVNEQFF. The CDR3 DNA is TGTGCCAGCGGGCCTTTAGTCAATGAGCAGTTCTTC.

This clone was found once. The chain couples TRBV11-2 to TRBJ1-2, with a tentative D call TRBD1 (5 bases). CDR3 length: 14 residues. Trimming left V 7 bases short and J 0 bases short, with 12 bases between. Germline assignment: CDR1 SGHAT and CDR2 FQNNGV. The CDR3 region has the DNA TGTGCCAGCACCGGGACGAAGGCTAACTATGGCTACACCTTC. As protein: CASTGTKANYGYTF.

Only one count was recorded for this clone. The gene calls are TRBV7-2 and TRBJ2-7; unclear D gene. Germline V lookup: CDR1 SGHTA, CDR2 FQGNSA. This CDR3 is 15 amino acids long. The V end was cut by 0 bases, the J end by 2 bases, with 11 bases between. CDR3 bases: TGTGCCAGCAGCTTAGCGGACCCTGTACCCTACGAGCAGTACTTC. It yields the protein CASSLADPVPYEQYF.

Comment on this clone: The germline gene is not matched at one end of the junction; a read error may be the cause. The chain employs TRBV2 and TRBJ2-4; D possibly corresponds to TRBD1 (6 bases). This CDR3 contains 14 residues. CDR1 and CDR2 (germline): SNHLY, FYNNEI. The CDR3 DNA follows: TGTGCCAGCAGGGAGACAGGATCTAGCCAAAAGAAAAACTTC. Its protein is CASRETGSSQKKNF.

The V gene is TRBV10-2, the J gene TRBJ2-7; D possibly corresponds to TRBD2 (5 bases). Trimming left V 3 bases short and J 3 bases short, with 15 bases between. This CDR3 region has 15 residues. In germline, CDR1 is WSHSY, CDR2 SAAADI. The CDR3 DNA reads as TGCGCCAGCAGTGACTATCCTAGCTGGGACTACGAGCAGTACTTC. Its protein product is CASSDYPSWDYEQYF.

DNA for the CDR3: TGTGCCAGCAGCTTCCCCGGGACTAGCCTCACCACTTACACAGATACGCAGTATTTT. Protein product: CASSFPGTSLTTYTDTQYF. The V gene is TRBV7-8, the J gene TRBJ2-3; 9 bases are a match to TRBD2. The germline gives CDR1 SGHVS, CDR2 FQNEAQ. This CDR3 comprises 19 residues. V was pared by 3 bases and J by 2 bases, with 15 bases of the junction left unmatched.

The CDR3 DNA reads as TGTGCCAGCAGCTTCGGTACCGGCGAGCAGTACTTC. Translated: CASSFGTGEQYF. V usage is TRBV5-6 and J usage is TRBJ2-7; the D is unclear. Trimming left V 2 bases short and J 6 bases short, with 9 bases between. The CDR3 length is 12 residues. Germline CDR1 SGHDT, CDR2 YYEEEE.

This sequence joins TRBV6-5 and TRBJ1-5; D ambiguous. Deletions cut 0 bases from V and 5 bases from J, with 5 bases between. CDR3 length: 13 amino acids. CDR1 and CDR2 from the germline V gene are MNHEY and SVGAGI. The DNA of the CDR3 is TGTGCCAGCAGTTACTCAGGGTATCAGCCCCAGCATTTT. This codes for CASSYSGYQPQHF.

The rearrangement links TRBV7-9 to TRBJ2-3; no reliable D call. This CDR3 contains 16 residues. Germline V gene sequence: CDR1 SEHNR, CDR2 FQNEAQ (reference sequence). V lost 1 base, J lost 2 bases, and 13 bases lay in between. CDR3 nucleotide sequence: TGTGCCAGCAGCTTAGTTCGTACTACAACCACAGATACGCAGTATTTT. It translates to CASSLVRTTTTDTQYF.

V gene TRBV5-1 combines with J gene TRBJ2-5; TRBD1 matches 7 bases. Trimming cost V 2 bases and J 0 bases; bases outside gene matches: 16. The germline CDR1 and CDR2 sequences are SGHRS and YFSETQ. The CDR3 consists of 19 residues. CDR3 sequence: CASSLLGGGEGANQETQYF. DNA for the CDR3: TGCGCCAGCAGCTTACTGGGTGGGGGTGAGGGGGCGAACCAAGAGACCCAGTACTTC. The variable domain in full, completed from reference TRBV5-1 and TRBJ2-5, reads KAGVTQTPRYLIKTRGQQVTLSCSPISGHRSVSWYQQTPGQGLQFLFEYFSETQRNKGNFPGRFSGRQFSNSRSEMNVSTLELGDSALYLCASSLLGGGEGANQETQYFGPGTRLLVL.

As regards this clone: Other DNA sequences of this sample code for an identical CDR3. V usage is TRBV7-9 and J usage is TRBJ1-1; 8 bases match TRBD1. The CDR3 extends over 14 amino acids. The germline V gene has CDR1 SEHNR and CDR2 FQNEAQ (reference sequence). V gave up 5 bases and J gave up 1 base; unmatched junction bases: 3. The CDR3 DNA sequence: TGTGCCAGCAGCCCAGGACAGGGGAACACTGAAGCTTTCTTT. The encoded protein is CASSPGQGNTEAFF.